Following are 22 T cell receptor beta chains from one sample sequenced in a study of T cell repertoires in cytomegalovirus infection (dated by TCRdb to about 2019). The treatment or condition label, as the study defines it: in vitro stimulation with specific CMV peptide epitopes to enrich CMV-specific T cells. Sequencing took place on an Illumina HiSeq 1500. The public reads were reprocessed in TCRdb via fastp at Q25 and MiXCR, keeping in-frame beta chains. Identical CDR3 proteins give one entry, which carries the most common genes and DNA. The sample contains some 920,000 distinct CDR3 sequences, roughly 31% of them found a single time. Around 15% of the sample is held by the ten biggest clonotypes. The antigens of these receptors remain unknown. The source was cultured CD8+ T cells from PBMCs, collected from culture after CMV antigen stimulation. These TCRs come from a human donor in good health (CMV status not recorded). Some clones in this sample may be carry-over from other donors' samples.

This chain connects TRBV19 to TRBJ2-1; D not resolved. The V and J ends lost 5 bases and 4 bases respectively, with 15 bases between them. The CDR3 has 15 amino acids. The germline gives CDR1 LNHDA, CDR2 SQIVND (reference sequence). In DNA form, the CDR3 reads TGTGCCAGTAGTCTGACCTTTGACCAGTACAATGAGCAGTTCTTC. Translated, it gives CASSLTFDQYNEQFF.

This clonotype has only a few counts. The chain recombines TRBV6-2 or TRBV6-3 with TRBJ1-2; no definite D call. This CDR3 is built from 14 residues. V was clipped by 0 bases and J by 2 bases, with 7 bases between them. Germline-derived CDR1 and CDR2 are MNHEY and SVGEGT. The CDR3 DNA reads TGTGCCAGCAGTTACTCGGGGAAAAACTATGGCTACACCTTC. Its protein product is CASSYSGKNYGYTF.

This clonotype has at least ten counts. The chain joins TRBV28 to TRBJ1-4; D is undetermined. This CDR3 is built from 15 residues. The V end was cut by 4 bases, the J end by 4 bases, with 13 bases between. Germline CDR1 and CDR2: MDHEN and SYDVKM. This chain's CDR3 is CASSYPAAGNEKLFF. The DNA for the CDR3 is TGTGCCAGCAGTTACCCAGCGGCGGGTAATGAAAAACTGTTTTTT.

This clonotype was seen a few times. The chain combines TRBV27 with TRBJ2-1, with D maybe TRBD2 (7 bases). Trimming shortened V by 7 bases and J by 2 bases, and 12 bases separated the two germline ends. Germline V gene data show CDR1 as MNHEY and CDR2 as SMNVEV (reference sequence). This CDR3 is 14 amino acids long. CDR3 DNA sequence: TGTGCCAGCACCCAGGGGAGGGCCTACAATGAGCAGTTCTTC. Translation gives CASTQGRAYNEQFF.

This clonotype has a handful of counts. This sequence joins TRBV7-9 and TRBJ2-1, with D maybe TRBD1 (6 bases). Germline V lookup: CDR1 SEHNR, CDR2 FQNEAQ (reference sequence). The CDR3 spans 14 residues. Between the trimmed V and J ends, which lost 1 base and 4 bases, there was a span of 8 bases. This CDR3 reads CASSLGDRYNEQFF. The CDR3 DNA is TGTGCCAGCAGCTTAGGAGACAGGTACAATGAGCAGTTCTTC.

Note on this clonotype: A much larger clone differs from this one at a single base, so this may be a read error. The J gene is TRBJ1-3, the V gene TRBV7-2; the D is unclear. The CDR3 spans 15 residues. Germline V gene lookup returns CDR1 SGHTA and CDR2 FQGNSA. V gave up 5 bases and J gave up 1 base, with 12 bases separating them. The CDR3 sequence is CASSIRRGSGNTIYF. CDR3 bases: TGTGCCAGCAGCATCAGACGAGGATCTGGAAACACCATATATTTT. The whole variable domain, remainder taken from reference TRBV7-2 and TRBJ1-3, is GAGVSQSPSNKVTEKGKDVELRCDPISGHTALYWYRQSLGQGLEFLIYFQGNSAPDKSGLPSDRFSAERTGGSVSTLTIQRTQQEDSAVYLCASSIRRGSGNTIYFGEGSWLTVV.

At least ten counts were recorded for this clonotype. This chain uses TRBV7-9 with TRBJ2-2; TRBD1 might be the D (6 bases). V was cut by 4 bases and J by 1 base, with 7 bases left in between. CDR3 size: 14 residues. Per germline, CDR1 SEHNR and CDR2 FQNEAQ (reference sequence). Here the CDR3 DNA reads TGTGCCAGCAGCTCGACAGGGAACACCGGGGAGCTGTTTTTT. Translation gives CASSSTGNTGELFF. The full variable domain, completed using reference TRBV7-9 and TRBJ2-2, is DTGVSQNPRHKITKRGQNVTFRCDPISEHNRLYWYRQTLGQGPEFLTYFQNEAQLEKSRLLSDRFSAERPKGSFSTLEIQRTEQGDSAMYLCASSSTGNTGELFFGEGSRLTVL.

This clonotype was seen more than once but under ten times. The V and J genes are TRBV10-3 and TRBJ2-5; possible D gene TRBD2, 5 bases. V lost 3 bases, J lost 5 bases, and 13 bases lay in between. CDR3 length: 14 residues. Germline values: CDR1 ENHRY, CDR2 SYGVKD. CDR3 in DNA: TGTGCCATCAGTGAAATTAGCGAAAGGGAGACCCAGTACTTC. Protein product: CAISEISERETQYF.

The chain employs TRBV27 and TRBJ1-6; D gene unclear. The CDR3 covers 19 residues. Germline values: CDR1 MNHEY, CDR2 SMNVEV (reference sequence). Trimming took 3 bases from V and 0 from J, leaving 18 bases between them. The CDR3 reads CASSFSPWATSSYNSPLHF. DNA of the CDR3: TGTGCCAGCAGTTTCTCTCCCTGGGCGACGAGCTCCTATAATTCACCCCTCCACTTT.

The CDR3 DNA follows: TGCGCCAGCAGCCAAGTTAAGCACAACACCCTGGGGAACACTGAAGCTTTCTTT. Its translation: CASSQVKHNTLGNTEAFF. V is TRBV4-3 and J is TRBJ1-1; D call uncertain. V was cut by 1 base and J by 1 base, with 19 bases left in between. The CDR3 spans 18 residues. Germline CDR1 LGHNA, CDR2 YSLEER.

In its sample, this clonotype was seen once. The chain joins TRBV7-3 to TRBJ2-2; D unclear. V lost 5 bases to trimming and J lost 4 bases, with 11 bases between them. Germline values: CDR1 SGHTA, CDR2 FQGTGA. The CDR3 is 14 amino acids. CDR3 residues: CASSEGSSTGELFF. The CDR3 DNA reads TGTGCCAGCAGCGAAGGTAGCAGCACCGGGGAGCTGTTTTTT.

This clonotype has just a few counts. The chain employs TRBV2 and TRBJ2-4; D is possibly TRBD2 (6 bases). V lost 8 bases and J 5 bases, leaving 10 bases between the germline ends. This CDR3 spans 12 amino acids. Germline CDR1 reads SNHLY; CDR2 reads FYNNEI. In nucleotides, the CDR3 is TGTGCCAGCGGAGGGACGCAAAACATTCAGTACTTC. Protein product: CASGGTQNIQYF.

This chain joins TRBV11-2 and TRBJ2-7; 8 bases agree with TRBD1. This CDR3 is 13 amino acids long. After removal of 5 bases from V and 4 bases from J, the junction contained 4 bases not matched to a gene. Germline CDR1 reads SGHAT; CDR2 reads FQNNGV. CDR3 in DNA: TGTGCCAGCAGCCCGGACAGGGTGTACGAGCAGTACTTC. Protein product: CASSPDRVYEQYF.

This clonotype was observed a handful of times. The V gene is TRBV7-2, the J gene TRBJ1-2; TRBD1 matches 7 bases. After removal of 3 bases from V and 6 bases from J, the junction contained 4 bases not matched to a gene. This CDR3 is 13 amino acids long. Germline V gives CDR1 SGHTA, CDR2 FQGNSA. Written as DNA, the CDR3 is TGTGCCAGCAGCTTTTGGGACAGCAATGGCTACACCTTC. Translated: CASSFWDSNGYTF.

A few counts support this clonotype. The chain combines TRBV7-9 with TRBJ2-3; perhaps D is TRBD1 or TRBD2 (5 bases each). The CDR3 runs 15 residues. The germline V gene encodes CDR1 SEHNR and CDR2 FQNEAQ (reference sequence). Trimming took off 5 bases at V and 2 bases at J, with 14 bases between the two ends. CDR3 DNA: TGTGCCAGCAGCCAGGGTGGGGACCACACAGATACGCAGTATTTT. Protein sequence: CASSQGGDHTDTQYF. Together with reference TRBV7-9 and TRBJ2-3, the CDR3 gives the full variable domain: DTGVSQNPRHKITKRGQNVTFRCDPISEHNRLYWYRQTLGQGPEFLTYFQNEAQLEKSRLLSDRFSAERPKGSFSTLEIQRTEQGDSAMYLCASSQGGDHTDTQYFGPGTRLTVL.

This sequence joins TRBV27 and TRBJ1-1; D may be TRBD1 (5 bases). The CDR3 runs to 15 residues. CDR1 is MNHEY and CDR2 is SMNVEV in the germline V gene (reference sequence). Trimming took 8 bases from V and 6 from J, leaving 22 bases between them. CDR3 region: CASFSAGILDAEAFF. For the CDR3, the DNA is TGTGCCAGCTTCTCCGCAGGGATTTTGGACGCTGAAGCTTTCTTT.

This rearrangement joins TRBV20-1 to TRBJ1-4; the match to TRBD1 covers 8 bases. After removal of 3 bases from V and 8 bases from J, the junction contained 11 bases not matched to a gene. This CDR3 has 15 amino acids. The germline V gene has CDR1 DFQATT and CDR2 SNEGSKA (reference sequence). The CDR3 DNA reads TGCAGTGCTAGCAAGACGGACAGGGTGGGGGAAAAACTGTTTTTT. As protein: CSASKTDRVGEKLFF.

This clonotype was recorded once. The chain recombines TRBV5-3 with TRBJ1-5; maybe TRBD1 (5 bases). TRBV5-3 is reported as an ORF; its role is uncertain. CDR3 length: 15 amino acids. Trimming cost V 8 bases and J 7 bases, with 22 bases left between them. The CDR3 nucleotides read TGTGCCAGCAGCGCGAGCCAGGGCTGGAGCCAGCCCCAGCATTTT. As protein: CASSASQGWSQPQHF.

As concerns this clonotype: The junction departs from germline at one end; a sequencing error may be responsible. The V gene is TRBV7-3, the J gene TRBJ2-2; TRBD1 aligns across 8 bases. CDR1 is SGHTA, CDR2 FQGTGA, per germline. The CDR3 spans 17 residues. DNA of the CDR3: TGTGCCAGCAGCTTCCGTATGGACAGGGACCTCACCGGGGAGTTGTTTTTT. This encodes CASSFRMDRDLTGELFF.

This clonotype appeared a few times. The V and J genes are TRBV28 and TRBJ2-7, with a possible D match to TRBD1 (6 bases). Germline V gives CDR1 MDHEN, CDR2 SYDVKM. Trimming removed 5 bases from V and 0 bases from J, with 17 bases in between. This CDR3 has 16 residues. The CDR3 DNA is TGTGCCAGCAGTCCCCAAAGTAGGACAGACTCCTACGAGCAGTACTTC. Residues: CASSPQSRTDSYEQYF.

DNA for the CDR3: TGTGCCTGCAACCCCGGGACGGATAATCAGCCCCAGCATTTT. Protein product: CACNPGTDNQPQHF. V usage is TRBV19 and J usage is TRBJ1-5, with D maybe TRBD1 (5 bases). Trimming cost V 11 bases and J 4 bases, with 18 bases left between them. This CDR3 comprises 14 residues. Germline V gives CDR1 LNHDA, CDR2 SQIVND (reference sequence).

The V call is TRBV15, the J call TRBJ2-1; D is perhaps TRBD2 (5 bases). The germline CDR1 and CDR2 sequences are LNHNV and YYDKDF (reference sequence). CDR3 size: 14 residues. Trimming left V 0 bases short and J 5 bases short, with 8 bases between. DNA for the CDR3: TGTGCCACCAGCAGAGATCTGGGAGACAATGAGCAGTTCTTC. Its translation: CATSRDLGDNEQFF. Looking up the rest from reference TRBV15 and TRBJ2-1 gives the full variable domain: DAMVIQNPRYQVTQFGKPVTLSCSQTLNHNVMYWYQQKSSQAPKLLFHYYDKDFNNEADTPDNFQSRRPNTSFCFLDIRSPGLGDTAMYLCATSRDLGDNEQFFGPGTRLTVL.